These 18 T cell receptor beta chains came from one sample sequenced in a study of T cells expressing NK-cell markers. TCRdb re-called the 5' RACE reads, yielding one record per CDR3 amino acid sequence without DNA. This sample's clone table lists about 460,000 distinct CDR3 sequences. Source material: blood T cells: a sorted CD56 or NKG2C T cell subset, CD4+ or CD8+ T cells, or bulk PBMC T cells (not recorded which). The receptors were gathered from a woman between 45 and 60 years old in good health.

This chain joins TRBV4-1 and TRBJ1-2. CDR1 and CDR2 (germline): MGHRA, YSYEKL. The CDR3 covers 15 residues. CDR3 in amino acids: CASSQTADYGYGYTF.

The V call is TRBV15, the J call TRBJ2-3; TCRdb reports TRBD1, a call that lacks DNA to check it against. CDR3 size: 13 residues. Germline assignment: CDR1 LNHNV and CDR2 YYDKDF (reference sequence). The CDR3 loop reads CATSGGTTDTQYF. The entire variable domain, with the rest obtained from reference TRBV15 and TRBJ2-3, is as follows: DAMVIQNPRYQVTQFGKPVTLSCSQTLNHNVMYWYQQKSSQAPKLLFHYYDKDFNNEADTPDNFQSRRPNTSFCFLDIRSPGLGDTAMYLCATSGGTTDTQYFGPGTRLTVL.

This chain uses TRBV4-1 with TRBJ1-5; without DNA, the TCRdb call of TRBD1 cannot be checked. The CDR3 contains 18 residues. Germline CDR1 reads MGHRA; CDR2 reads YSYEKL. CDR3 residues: CASSQSPRGPTGNQPQHF.

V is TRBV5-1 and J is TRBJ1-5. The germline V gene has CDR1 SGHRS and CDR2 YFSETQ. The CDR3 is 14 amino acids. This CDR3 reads CASSLIGGNQPQHF. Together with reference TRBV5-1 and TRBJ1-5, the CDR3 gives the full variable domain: KAGVTQTPRYLIKTRGQQVTLSCSPISGHRSVSWYQQTPGQGLQFLFEYFSETQRNKGNFPGRFSGRQFSNSRSEMNVSTLELGDSALYLCASSLIGGNQPQHFGDGTRLSIL.

CDR3 protein: CASSEGSRRGNEQFF. The rearrangement joins TRBV9 to TRBJ2-1; there is no DNA to check the TCRdb D call of TRBD2. The germline V gene has CDR1 SGDLS and CDR2 YYNGEE. The CDR3 is made up of 15 amino acids.

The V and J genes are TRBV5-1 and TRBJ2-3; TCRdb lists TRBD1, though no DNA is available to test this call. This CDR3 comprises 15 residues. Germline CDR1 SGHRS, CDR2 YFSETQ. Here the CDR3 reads CASSFRQEAADTQYF.

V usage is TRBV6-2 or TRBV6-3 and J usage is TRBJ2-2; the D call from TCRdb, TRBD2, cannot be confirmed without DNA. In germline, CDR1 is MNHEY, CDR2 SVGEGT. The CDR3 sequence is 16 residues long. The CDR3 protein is CATLRKAGALAGELFF.

CDR3 region: CATSDYTTGGTGELFF. The chain uses TRBV24-1 and TRBJ2-2; TCRdb's assignment of TRBD2 cannot be checked, as there is no DNA. This CDR3 spans 16 amino acids. Germline V CDR1 and CDR2: KGHDR, SFDVKD.

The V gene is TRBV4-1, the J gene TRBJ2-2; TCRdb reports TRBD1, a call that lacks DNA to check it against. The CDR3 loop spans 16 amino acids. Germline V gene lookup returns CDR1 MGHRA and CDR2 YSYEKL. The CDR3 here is CASSQQSPGFTGELFF.

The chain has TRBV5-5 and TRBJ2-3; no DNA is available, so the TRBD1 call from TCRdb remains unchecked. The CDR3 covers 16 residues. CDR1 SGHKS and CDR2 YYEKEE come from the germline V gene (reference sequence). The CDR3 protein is CASSLEGGAATDTQYF.

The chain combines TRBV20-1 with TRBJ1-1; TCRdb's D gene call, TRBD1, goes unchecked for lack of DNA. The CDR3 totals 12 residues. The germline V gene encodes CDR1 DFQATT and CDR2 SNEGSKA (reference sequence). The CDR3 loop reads CSATDRGTEAFF.

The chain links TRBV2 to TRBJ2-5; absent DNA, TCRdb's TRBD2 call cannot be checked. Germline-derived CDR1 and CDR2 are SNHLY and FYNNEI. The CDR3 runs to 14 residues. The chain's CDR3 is CASSERLAGAPPYF. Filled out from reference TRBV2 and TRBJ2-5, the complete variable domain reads EPEVTQTPSHQVTQMGQEVILRCVPISNHLYFYWYRQILGQKVEFLVSFYNNEISEKSEIFDDQFSVERPDGSNFTLKIRSTKLEDSAMYFCASSERLAGAPPYFGPGTRLLVL.

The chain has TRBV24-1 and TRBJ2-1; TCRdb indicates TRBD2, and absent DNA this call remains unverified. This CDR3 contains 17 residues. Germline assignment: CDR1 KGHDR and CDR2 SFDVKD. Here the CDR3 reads CATSDPGLAGHYNEQFF.

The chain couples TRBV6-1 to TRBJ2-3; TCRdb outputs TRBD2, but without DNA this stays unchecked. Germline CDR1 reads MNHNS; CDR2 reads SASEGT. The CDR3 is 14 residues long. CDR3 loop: CASRPGGALDTQYF.

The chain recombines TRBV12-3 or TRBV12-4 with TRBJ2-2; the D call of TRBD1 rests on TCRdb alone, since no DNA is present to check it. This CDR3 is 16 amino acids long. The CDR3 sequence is CASSPISGQNTGELFF.

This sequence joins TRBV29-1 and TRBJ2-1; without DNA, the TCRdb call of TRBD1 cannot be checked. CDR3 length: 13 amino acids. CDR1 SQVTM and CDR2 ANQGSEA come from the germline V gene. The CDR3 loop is CSVLGRGSNEQFF.

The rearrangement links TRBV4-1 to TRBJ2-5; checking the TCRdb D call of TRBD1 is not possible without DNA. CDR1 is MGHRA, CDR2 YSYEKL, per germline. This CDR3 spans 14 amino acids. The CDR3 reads CASSHGTGQETQYF.

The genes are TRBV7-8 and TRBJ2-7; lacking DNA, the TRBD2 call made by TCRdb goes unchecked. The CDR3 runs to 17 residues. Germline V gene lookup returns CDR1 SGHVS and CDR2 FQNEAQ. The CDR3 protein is CASCFLAGGAGGYEQYF.